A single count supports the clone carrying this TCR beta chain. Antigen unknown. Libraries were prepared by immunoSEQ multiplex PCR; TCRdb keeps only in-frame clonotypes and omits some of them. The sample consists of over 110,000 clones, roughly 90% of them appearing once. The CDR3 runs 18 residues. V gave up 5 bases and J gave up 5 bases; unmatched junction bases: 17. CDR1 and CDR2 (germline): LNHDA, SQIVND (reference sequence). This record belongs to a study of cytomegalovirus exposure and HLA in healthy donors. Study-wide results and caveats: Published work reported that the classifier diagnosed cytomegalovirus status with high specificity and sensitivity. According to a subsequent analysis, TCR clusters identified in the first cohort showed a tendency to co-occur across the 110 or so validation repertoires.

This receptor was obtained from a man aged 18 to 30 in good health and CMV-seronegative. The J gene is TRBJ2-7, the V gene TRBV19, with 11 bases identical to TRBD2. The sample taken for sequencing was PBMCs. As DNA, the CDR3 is TGTGCCAGTAGTGCGCGGCAGGACACTAGCGGGAGCCCTCACGAGCAGTACTTC. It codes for CASSARQDTSGSPHEQYF.